This entry is about one TCR beta chain. Its target is unknown. The data are from a study of read filtering for tumor transcriptome and immune sequencing. Study summary: RNA-seq yielded only about 75 to 1,400 TCR reads, IR-seq about 3.5 to 10.27 million. Study results and limitations: Compared with RNA-seq, IR-seq gave much higher clonotype depth and reliability. IR-seq and RNA-seq agreed better without single-read clonotypes.

The library was built from roughly 400 ng RNA with molecular barcoded adaptors for alpha/delta and beta/gamma chains. TCRdb independently ran MiXCR on the reads; one entry per CDR3 protein. The sample carries roughly 130,000 distinct CDR3 sequences, 10% to 15% recorded once. Sampling of bone marrow took place during active disease in every patient. V was trimmed by 6 bases and J by 4 bases, leaving 10 bases between them. This CDR3 comprises 12 residues. Germline assignment: CDR1 SGHTA and CDR2 FQGNSA. The sequence derives from a donor aged 40 or older with multiple myeloma. Source material: a population of CD138-negative cells sorted from bone marrow. The chain is built from TRBV7-2 and TRBJ2-7; TRBD2 might be the D (6 bases). The CDR3 DNA sequence: TGTGCCAGCAGTCCCGGGAGATACGAGCAGTACTTC. Translation: CASSPGRYEQYF.